Reported below is one T cell receptor beta chain. What it binds is not known. Trimming removed 2 bases at V and 2 bases at J, with 11 bases between. Germline V gene sequence: CDR1 SGHVS, CDR2 FQNEAQ. The CDR3 has 15 residues. The data belong to a study of cytomegalovirus exposure and HLA in healthy donors. Study results and limitations: In vitro checks showed that three CMV-associated chains really do target CMV antigens. Most CMV-associated TCR beta chains were later found to appear HLA-restricted.

PCR used 60 Vbeta primers and 13 Jbeta primers. Here immunoSEQ multiplex PCR was the method, and the copy in TCRdb shows in-frame clones only, minus some. The sample has about 170,000 clones; around 74% are singletons. The chain has TRBV7-8 and TRBJ2-3, with unresolved D. The clonotype originates from a female donor in good health and CMV-seronegative. Sequenced sample: PBMCs. CDR3 nucleotide sequence: TGTGCCAGCAGCTTAACCCGAGAAAACACAGATACGCAGTATTTT. This encodes CASSLTRENTDTQYF.